What follows describes a single TCR beta chain. Thyroid ultrasound and orbital computed tomography, with clinical symptoms and serum thyroxine and TRAb, informed diagnoses. The CDR3 consists of 14 residues. Germline assignment: CDR1 SGHDT and CDR2 YYEEEE. V dropped 1 base and J dropped 4 bases, with 11 bases sitting between them. The data originate from a study of T cells in Graves' hyperthyroidism and ophthalmopathy. Amplification of TCR beta CDR3 regions was performed using RNA transcripts as template. The TCR CDR3 first-round RT-PCR relied on the HTBI primer set. TCRdb re-analysed the multiplex PCR reads in MiXCR, keeping a single row per CDR3 protein. The table has some 690,000 distinct CDR3 sequences, approximately 15% seen once; the top ten hold around a sixth.

The chain carries TRBV5-6 and TRBJ1-1; tentative D call: TRBD1 (6 bases). The TCR sequence derives from a man aged 45 to 65 with Graves' hyperthyroidism. The sequenced material came from blood. CDR3 sequence: CASSLYAGATEAFF. CDR3 DNA: TGTGCCAGCAGCTTGTACGCGGGGGCCACTGAAGCTTTCTTT.